The rows below give T cell receptor beta chains drawn from one sample of a study of human T cells and chemical hapten exposure. A single record per CDR3 protein comes from TCRdb applying MiXCR to the RACE reads. The table has 370,000 or so distinct CDR3 sequences, around 4.8% seen once. The material was whole blood, obtained in connection with sensitization to the hapten diphenylcyclopropenone (DPC). The receptors were sampled from a woman in her fifties or sixties with alopecia areata. Some clones in this sample may be carry-over from other donors' samples. Both conserved end residues are part of each CDR3. The D gene is left open where the match is weak. The size entry is marked missing in some rows and otherwise reads once, few, many or a size class.

D gene	clone size	J gene	V gene	CDR3 DNA	CDR3 protein
TRBD1	few	TRBJ2-7	TRBV10-3	TGTGCCATCAGTGACCCTCGGAAGGGGGCGTCGGGCGAGCAGTACTTC	CAISDPRKGASGEQYF
-	few	TRBJ2-2	TRBV3-1	TGTGCCAGCAGCCAAGAGGTTCCCGGGGAGCTGTTTTTT	CASSQEVPGELFF
TRBD2	many	TRBJ2-1	TRBV4-3	TGCGCCAGCAGCCAAGATTCGGTTAGCGGGAGGGGATACAATGAGCAGTTCTTC	CASSQDSVSGRGYNEQFF
-	many	TRBJ2-1	TRBV18	TGTGCCAGCTCACCCGGCCCGACCGATGAGCAGTTCTTC	CASSPGPTDEQFF
TRBD1	-	TRBJ1-2	TRBV7-9	TGTGCCAGCAGTTCCCGGACAGGCCCGTATGGCTACACCTTC	CASSSRTGPYGYTF
-	few	TRBJ2-1	TRBV10-3	TGTGCCATCAGTGATTGGGGCGGGGATGAGCAGTTCTTC	CAISDWGGDEQFF
-	-	TRBJ2-1	TRBV15	TGTGCCACCAGCAGAGATCCTGATGCTTCGGCGAATGAGCAGTTCTTC	CATSRDPDASANEQFF
-	many	TRBJ1-2	TRBV6-5	TGTGCCAGCAGTTACTCGACTCTGGGGGGCAGCAACTATGGCTACACCTTC	CASSYSTLGGSNYGYTF
TRBD1	many	TRBJ1-2	TRBV12-5	TGTGCTAGTGGTAGTGGGACAGCCGACGGGGGCTACACCTTC	CASGSGTADGGYTF
-	many	TRBJ2-6	TRBV7-9	TGTGCCAGCAGCTACTCCGGGCGGACATTCTCTGGGGCCAACGTCCTGACTTTC	CASSYSGRTFSGANVLTF
-	few	TRBJ2-3	TRBV20-1	TGCAGTGCTAGAGTCGGGATGGACCGGGGGGATACGCAGTATTTT	CSARVGMDRGDTQYF
-	many	TRBJ1-5	TRBV28	TGTGCCAGCAGTTTTGTCCAGACTAGCAATCAGCCCCAGCATTTT	CASSFVQTSNQPQHF
-	few	TRBJ2-5	TRBV7-2	TGTGCCAGCAGCTTACGGGCGAGGGCCCAGTACTTC	CASSLRARAQYF
-	-	TRBJ1-5	TRBV11-2	TGTGCCAGCAGCTTAGAAGGACAGTGGTGGCCCCAGCATTTT	CASSLEGQWWPQHF
-	-	TRBJ1-2	TRBV6-5	TGTGCCAGCAGTCCTACACGGGGAGGCTACACCTTC	CASSPTRGGYTF
TRBD2	few	TRBJ2-1	TRBV19	TGTGCCAGTAGTATGGGTCTAGCGGGGGCCGATGAGCAGTTCTTC	CASSMGLAGADEQFF
-	-	TRBJ2-1	TRBV7-9	TGTGCCAGCAGCTTAGGCTATAGCTCCTACAATGAGCAGTTCTTC	CASSLGYSSYNEQFF
TRBD1	few	TRBJ1-6	TRBV28	TGTGCCAGCACTTCTTTCACAGGGGGCTATAGGAATTCACCCCTCCACTTT	CASTSFTGGYRNSPLHF
-	-	TRBJ2-1	TRBV7-8	TGTGCCAGCAGCCCGAGGACTGGGAGGGGGGACAATGAGCAGTTCTTC	CASSPRTGRGDNEQFF
-	many	TRBJ2-3	TRBV9	TGTGCCAGCAGCGTAGACCCCCCCGCGGGGGCTTTAGATACGCAGTATTTT	CASSVDPPAGALDTQYF
TRBD1	few	TRBJ1-2	TRBV5-1	TGCGCCAGCAGCGGCGACAGGGGATCGTTCGCCGCTGGCTACACCTTC	CASSGDRGSFAAGYTF
-	few	TRBJ1-6	TRBV7-9	TGTGCCAGCAGCTTCTCAGGGGCAAGGGCTAATTCACCCCTCCACTTT	CASSFSGARANSPLHF
TRBD2	many	TRBJ2-2	TRBV6-2/TRBV6-3	TGTGCCAGCAGTTACTCCCTCGGTTCGACTAGCGGGTTAAACACCGGGGAGCTGTTTTTT	CASSYSLGSTSGLNTGELFF
TRBD2	many	TRBJ2-7	TRBV10-3	TGTGCCATCAGTGAGAGTATAGTAGCGGGACCGTACGAGCAGTACTTC	CAISESIVAGPYEQYF
TRBD1	few	TRBJ1-1	TRBV7-8	TGTGCCAGCAGCCCCCAAGGACAGGGAAGAGGCGCTGAAGCTTTCTTT	CASSPQGQGRGAEAFF
-	-	TRBJ1-1	TRBV7-9	TGTGCCAGCAGCTTCAGGGATATGAACACTGAAGCTTTCTTT	CASSFRDMNTEAFF
-	many	TRBJ1-2	TRBV6-6	TGTGCCAGCAGTTCCCCACGGGGGCGCGTTAACTATGGCTACACCTTC	CASSSPRGRVNYGYTF
TRBD2	few	TRBJ2-1	TRBV2	TGTGCCAGCAGTGAAGCGGGACTAGCGGGAGGGCACGAGCAGTTCTTC	CASSEAGLAGGHEQFF
-	few	TRBJ1-5	TRBV12-3/TRBV12-4	TGTGCCAGCAGCGGGCCGACAGGTAATAGCAATCAGCCCCAGCATTTT	CASSGPTGNSNQPQHF
-	many	TRBJ2-3	TRBV18	TGTGCCAGCTCACCAGGGGCGTTTGCAGATACGCAGTATTTT	CASSPGAFADTQYF
-	few	TRBJ1-3	TRBV28	TGTGCCAGCAGTTTAGGGTTCGGCTCTGGAAACACCATATATTTT	CASSLGFGSGNTIYF
TRBD1	many	TRBJ1-2	TRBV15	TGTGCCACCAGCGGACAGGGCTCCTATGGCTACACCTTC	CATSGQGSYGYTF
TRBD2	many	TRBJ2-5	TRBV4-1	TGCGCCAGCAGCCAAGAAGGCGGCGGGGGGCTGGGGGAGACCCAGTACTTC	CASSQEGGGGLGETQYF
-	many	TRBJ1-2	TRBV7-9	TGTGCCAGCAGCTTAATGGGGCAGGATGGCTACACCTTC	CASSLMGQDGYTF
-	-	TRBJ1-6	TRBV18	TGTGCCAGCTCACCACGAGGGCTCAATAATTCACCCCTCCACTTT	CASSPRGLNNSPLHF
-	-	TRBJ1-1	TRBV12-3/TRBV12-4	TGTGCCAGCAGTCCCCAGGGGTATGGGGACACTGAAGCTTTCTTT	CASSPQGYGDTEAFF
TRBD2	-	TRBJ2-1	TRBV6-5	TGTGCCAGCAGTTACCCGCGGGATAGCGGGAGACCTTACAATGAGCAGTTCTTC	CASSYPRDSGRPYNEQFF
-	-	TRBJ1-1	TRBV30	TGTGCCTGGAGTGTGGACAACCTTATTCCCATGAACACTGAAGCTTTCTTT	CAWSVDNLIPMNTEAFF
-	many	TRBJ2-1	TRBV7-9	TGTGCCAGCAGCCGGGACCGATTTATCGATGAGCAGTTCTTC	CASSRDRFIDEQFF